Shown below are 5 T cell receptor beta chains from a single sample sequenced in a study of blood T cells in healthy people across ages. Primers used in a second PCR of roughly 6 to 11 cycles were a sample-barcoded 5' primer and a J-beta primer mix. One entry per CDR3 protein, called by TCRdb with MiXCR from the 5' RACE reads. In the table there are roughly 900,000 distinct CDR3 sequences, 29% of which are singletons. The material sequenced was blood. The receptors shown here come from a woman of 80 years or more in good health.

This clonotype has ten or more counts. The rearrangement links TRBV6-2 or TRBV6-3 to TRBJ2-1; possible D gene TRBD2, 5 bases. Germline V gene data show CDR1 as MNHEY and CDR2 as SVGEGT. Trimming removed 0 bases from V and 9 bases from J, with 9 bases in between. The CDR3 runs 13 residues. CDR3 region: CASSYSRGGEQFF. As DNA, the CDR3 is TGTGCCAGCAGTTACTCTCGGGGTGGTGAGCAGTTCTTC.

J is TRBJ1-4 and V is TRBV5-5, with D maybe TRBD1 (5 bases). This CDR3 comprises 13 residues. Trimming took off 3 bases at V and 8 bases at J, with 11 bases between the two ends. Per the germline V gene, CDR1 is SGHKS and CDR2 is YYEKEE (reference sequence). In DNA, the CDR3 is TGTGCCAGCAGCTCTTACGGGGACGAAAAACTGTTTTTT. Protein: CASSSYGDEKLFF.

The chain is built from TRBV4-1 and TRBJ2-4; TRBD1 matches 9 bases. Germline V gene sequence: CDR1 MGHRA, CDR2 YSYEKL. Unmatched junction bases numbered 20, after V lost 5 bases and J lost 15 bases. The CDR3 is 16 amino acids. The CDR3 nucleotides read TGCGCCAGCAGCGAAGGGACAGGGAATTCCTACAATGAGCGGTACTTC. This codes for CASSEGTGNSYNERYF.

This chain joins TRBV20-1 and TRBJ2-3; D remains ambiguous. Trimming stripped 2 bases from V and 2 bases from J, with 17 bases between. Germline CDR1 reads DFQATT; CDR2 reads SNEGSKA (reference sequence). The CDR3 is made up of 16 amino acids. Here the CDR3 reads CSARLATKTPTDTQYF. In DNA, the CDR3 is TGCAGTGCTAGACTGGCGACCAAAACCCCCACAGATACGCAGTATTTT.

The gene calls are TRBV2 and TRBJ1-2; 8 bases are a match to TRBD1. Unmatched junction bases numbered 9, after V lost 10 bases and J lost 8 bases. Germline-derived CDR1 and CDR2 are SNHLY and FYNNEI. This CDR3 is 12 amino acids long. CDR3 amino acids: CANGQGLYGYTF. The CDR3 DNA reads TGTGCCAATGGACAGGGCCTCTACGGCTACACCTTC.